A single sample gave rise to the 29 T cell receptor beta chains below, sequenced in a study of blood T cell repertoires in COVID-19. Some clones are missing from TCRdb's copy, which holds only in-frame ones; the method was immunoSEQ multiplex PCR. The repertoire holds roughly 290,000 clones, 70% to 90% seen once, with 3.5% to 4.5% in the top ten. What was sequenced was PBMCs or T cells enriched from blood (not recorded which). All receptors come from a woman aged 30 to 39 who had recovered from COVID-19.

DNA for the CDR3: TGTGCCAGCAATGAAGAGGGCAACCTCGAAGCTTTCTTT. It encodes CASNEEGNLEAFF. The chain recombines TRBV9 with TRBJ1-1; D ambiguous. Germline V gene data show CDR1 as SGDLS and CDR2 as YYNGEE. The CDR3 is made up of 13 amino acids. V was pared by 6 bases and J by 8 bases, with 17 bases between.

The V call is TRBV10-3, the J call TRBJ2-1; 16 nucleotides line up with TRBD2. Germline assignment: CDR1 ENHRY and CDR2 SYGVKD. This CDR3 spans 17 amino acids. V lost 4 bases to trimming and J lost 10 bases; unmatched junction nucleotides: 10. CDR3 nucleotides: TGTGCCATCAGTGCGGGGGGACTAGCGGGAGGGTTAGTGGAGCAGTTCTTC. It specifies CAISAGGLAGGLVEQFF.

The sample holds a few counts of this clone. J is TRBJ2-1 and V is TRBV24-1, with a tentative D call TRBD2 (6 bases). The length of the CDR3 is 16 residues. Trimming left V 4 bases short and J 0 bases short, with 12 bases between. CDR1 and CDR2 from the germline V gene are KGHDR and SFDVKD. For the CDR3, the DNA is TGTGCCACCAGTGACTCGGGGGAGATCTCCTACAATGAGCAGTTCTTC. This sequence encodes CATSDSGEISYNEQFF.

The chain couples TRBV9 to TRBJ1-2; 7 nucleotides agree with TRBD1. J gave up 4 bases and V 0 bases, and 3 bases lay outside the gene matches. Germline lookup yields CDR1 SGDLS and CDR2 YYNGEE. The CDR3 extends over 14 amino acids. The DNA of the CDR3 is TGTGCCAGCAGCGTAGCGGAGGGGGCCTATGGCTACACCTTC. This codes for CASSVAEGAYGYTF.

V usage is TRBV7-2 and J usage is TRBJ2-1; tentative D call: TRBD2 (6 bases). Germline lookup yields CDR1 SGHTA and CDR2 FQGNSA. Trimming removed 1 base at V and 6 bases at J, with 10 bases between. This CDR3 has 14 residues. CDR3 coding DNA: TGTGCCAGCAGCTTAGTTGCGGGGAGCAATGAGCAGTTCTTC. Residues: CASSLVAGSNEQFF.

This rearrangement joins TRBV2 to TRBJ1-2; 7 bases line up with TRBD1. CDR1 is SNHLY and CDR2 is FYNNEI in the germline V gene. The CDR3 runs to 17 residues. Trimming cost V 8 bases and J 2 bases; bases outside gene matches: 17. The CDR3: CASLLGGTTGLNYGYTF. CDR3 DNA sequence: TGTGCCAGCTTGTTGGGAGGAACGACAGGGTTAAACTATGGCTACACCTTC.

V is TRBV10-3 and J is TRBJ2-7, with D possibly matching TRBD1 (6 bases). The germline gives CDR1 ENHRY, CDR2 SYGVKD. V was trimmed by 0 bases and J by 3 bases, leaving 12 bases between them. This CDR3 has 15 amino acids. The CDR3 is CAISESRTAFYEQYF. CDR3 nucleotides: TGTGCCATCAGTGAGTCGCGGACAGCTTTCTACGAGCAGTACTTC.

This rearrangement joins TRBV7-9 to TRBJ1-1, with 11 bases matching TRBD1. CDR3 length: 15 amino acids. J gave up 6 bases and V 5 bases, and 8 bases lay outside the gene matches. Germline CDR1 and CDR2: SEHNR and FQNEAQ (reference sequence). The CDR3 protein is CASSHRTGGAPEAFF. Written as DNA, the CDR3 is TGTGCCAGCAGCCACCGGACAGGGGGCGCCCCTGAAGCTTTCTTT.

J is TRBJ2-7 and V is TRBV3-1 (or the pseudogene TRBV3-2); 11 bases line up with TRBD2. CDR3 size: 15 residues. Per germline, CDR1 LGHDT and CDR2 YNNKEL (reference sequence). The V gene end was trimmed by 6 bases and the J gene end by 6 bases; junction bases not matched to a gene: 10. The CDR3 region is CASRLSGRAVFEQYF. For the CDR3, the DNA is TGTGCCAGCAGACTTAGCGGGAGGGCCGTCTTCGAGCAGTACTTC.

The chain has TRBV19 and TRBJ1-4, with D perhaps matching TRBD1 (5 bases). Germline V gene lookup returns CDR1 LNHDA and CDR2 SQIVND (reference sequence). The germline V and J ends were trimmed by 5 bases and 10 bases, with 17 bases remaining between them. The CDR3 covers 14 residues. The CDR3 nucleotides read TGTGCCAGTAGTCTCGGGCCGGAGGGGAGAAAACTGTTTTTT. Its translation is CASSLGPEGRKLFF.

The genes are TRBV18 and TRBJ1-5; D unresolved. Trimming took off 5 bases at V and 2 bases at J, with 13 bases between the two ends. The CDR3 spans 15 residues. The germline CDR1 and CDR2 sequences are KGHSH and LQKENI. CDR3 DNA: TGTGCCAGCTCAACTACACCCGATCGCAATCAGCCCCAGCATTTT. Translating gives CASSTTPDRNQPQHF.

The V call is TRBV11-2, the J call TRBJ1-5; TRBD1 might be the D (6 bases). Germline CDR1 reads SGHAT; CDR2 reads FQNNGV. The CDR3 has 14 amino acids. Trimming shortened V by 5 bases and J by 9 bases, and 17 bases separated the two germline ends. CDR3 nucleotide sequence: TGTGCCAGCAGCCCCGGACAGCGCAGGGGGCCCCAGCATTTT. This translates into CASSPGQRRGPQHF.

This clone was recorded only once. CDR3 DNA sequence: TGTGCCAGCAGCCAAGGGCTTGGACAGGTGTCCAATCAGCCCCAGCATTTT. It translates to CASSQGLGQVSNQPQHF. The gene calls are TRBV3-1 (or the pseudogene TRBV3-2) and TRBJ1-5; TRBD1 agrees at 7 bases. CDR3 length: 17 residues. Germline V gene lookup returns CDR1 LGHDT and CDR2 YNNKEL (reference sequence). The trim removed 1 base at V and 3 bases at J, leaving 9 bases unmatched.

CDR3 bases: TGCGCCAGCAGCGTTAGGACTGTTGTGGATGAGCAGTTCTTC. Its translation: CASSVRTVVDEQFF. This chain joins TRBV10-1 and TRBJ2-1; TRBD2 might be the D (5 bases). V was pared by 6 bases and J by 8 bases, with 17 bases between. The CDR3 loop spans 14 amino acids. Germline CDR1 WNHNN, CDR2 SYGVQD (reference sequence).

V is TRBV19 and J is TRBJ1-5; a possible D gene is TRBD1 (5 bases). V was pared by 2 bases and J by 1 base, with 9 bases between. CDR1 LNHDA and CDR2 SQIVND come from the germline V gene (reference sequence). This CDR3 has 15 residues. CDR3 residues: CASSIYRGSNQPQHF. CDR3 nucleotides: TGTGCCAGTAGTATATATAGGGGAAGCAATCAGCCCCAGCATTTT.

This clone was seen just once. Germline and junction disagree at one end, which may indicate a read error. The rearrangement joins TRBV11-2 to TRBJ1-2; possibly TRBD1 for D (5 bases). There are 16 residues in the CDR3. In germline, CDR1 is SGHAT, CDR2 FQNNGV. The CDR3 nucleotides read TGTGCCAGCAGCTTACCGACAGACAATCCTAACAATGGCTACACCTTC. This translates into CASSLPTDNPNNGYTF. The variable domain in full, completed from reference TRBV11-2 and TRBJ1-2, reads EAGVAQSPRYKIIEKRQSVAFWCNPISGHATLYWYQQILGQGPKLLIQFQNNGVVDDSQLPKDRFSAERLKGVDSTLKIQPAKLEDSAVYLCASSLPTDNPNNGYTFGSGTRLTVV.

The chain links TRBV15 to TRBJ1-1; TRBD1 might be the D (5 bases). Deletions cut 8 bases from V and 4 bases from J, with 14 bases between. The CDR3 extends over 13 amino acids. CDR1 is LNHNV, CDR2 YYDKDF, per germline (reference sequence). CDR3 protein: CATDGGVGTEAFF. As DNA, the CDR3 is TGTGCCACCGACGGAGGGGTGGGCACTGAAGCTTTCTTT. Based on the CDR3 plus reference TRBV15 and TRBJ1-1, the full variable domain is DAMVIQNPRYQVTQFGKPVTLSCSQTLNHNVMYWYQQKSSQAPKLLFHYYDKDFNNEADTPDNFQSRRPNTSFCFLDIRSPGLGDTAMYLCATDGGVGTEAFFGQGTRLTVV.

This clone was seen just once. Other DNA sequences within the sample encode an identical CDR3. This sequence joins TRBV6-5 and TRBJ1-5, with D possibly TRBD1 on 6 matching bases. The CDR3 is 13 residues long. CDR1 is MNHEY, CDR2 SVGAGI, per germline. Between the trimmed V and J ends, which lost 2 bases and 4 bases, there was a span of 6 bases. CDR3 in amino acids: CASSYGQNQPQHF. As DNA, the CDR3 is TGTGCCAGCAGTTACGGACAGAATCAGCCCCAGCATTTT.

This chain links TRBV10-2 with TRBJ2-7, with TRBD1 identical over 7 bases. This CDR3 has 17 residues. The V gene's germline CDR1 is WSHSY and CDR2 SAAADI. J was trimmed by 2 bases and V by 6 bases; bases with no gene match: 16. The CDR3 sequence: CASSAWVRQGEPYEQYF. DNA for the CDR3: TGCGCCAGCAGCGCCTGGGTTCGTCAGGGGGAACCCTACGAGCAGTACTTC.

The chain combines TRBV3-1 (or the pseudogene TRBV3-2) with TRBJ1-1; no clear D gene. Germline V gene data show CDR1 as LGHDT and CDR2 as YNNKEL (reference sequence). The CDR3 totals 12 residues. V dropped 5 bases and J dropped 2 bases, with 6 bases sitting between them. CDR3 in DNA: TGTGCCAGCAGCGAGAGAAACACTGAAGCTTTCTTT. This sequence encodes CASSERNTEAFF.

The genes are TRBV9 and TRBJ1-1; unclear D gene. Germline V gene lookup returns CDR1 SGDLS and CDR2 YYNGEE. Trimming pared 1 base from V and 4 bases from J, leaving 11 bases between. This CDR3 region has 14 residues. The CDR3 spells CASSVSLSGTEAFF. Written as DNA, the CDR3 is TGTGCCAGCAGCGTAAGCCTGAGTGGCACTGAAGCTTTCTTT.

The chain uses TRBV20-1 and TRBJ1-1, with D unresolved. CDR1 DFQATT and CDR2 SNEGSKA come from the germline V gene (reference sequence). This CDR3 spans 11 amino acids. V lost 3 bases and J 5 bases, leaving 7 bases between the germline ends. CDR3 nucleotide sequence: TGCAGTGCTAGGAGCAGGACTGAAGCTTTCTTT. This codes for CSARSRTEAFF.

J is TRBJ2-2 and V is TRBV3-1 (or the pseudogene TRBV3-2); 7 bases agree with TRBD2. The germline V gene encodes CDR1 LGHDT and CDR2 YNNKEL (reference sequence). J gave up 2 bases and V 3 bases, and 0 bases lay outside the gene matches. This CDR3 is built from 14 residues. CDR3 sequence reads: CASSQGLNTGELFF. CDR3 nucleotide sequence: TGTGCCAGCAGCCAGGGACTAAACACCGGGGAGCTGTTTTTT.

The chain couples TRBV5-1 to TRBJ1-4, with a tentative D call TRBD1 (6 bases). This CDR3 has 15 residues. CDR1 SGHRS and CDR2 YFSETQ come from the germline V gene. Trimming pared 2 bases from V and 8 bases from J, leaving 16 bases between. The CDR3, as DNA: TGCGCCAGCAGCTTTGGCGGGGGGGCCGAAGAAAAACTGTTTTTT. It translates to CASSFGGGAEEKLFF.

The chain is built from TRBV27 and TRBJ2-1; D is uncertain. CDR3 size: 17 residues. The ends were cut back, 2 bases at V and 7 bases at J, with 21 bases in the middle. CDR1 is MNHEY, CDR2 SMNVEV, per germline (reference sequence). The CDR3 nucleotides read TGTGCCAGCAGTTTAGTGGCGACTCCCCGAACCCGTAATGAGCAGTTCTTC. Residues: CASSLVATPRTRNEQFF.

The chain has TRBV15 and TRBJ2-7; unclear D gene. Germline-derived CDR1 and CDR2 are LNHNV and YYDKDF (reference sequence). The CDR3 sequence is 14 residues long. Trimming cost V 0 bases and J 1 base, with 7 bases left between them. CDR3 residues: CATSRDSWSYEQYF. CDR3 nucleotides: TGTGCCACCAGCAGAGATAGCTGGTCCTACGAGCAGTACTTC. Full variable domain (remainder filled in from reference TRBV15 and TRBJ2-7): DAMVIQNPRYQVTQFGKPVTLSCSQTLNHNVMYWYQQKSSQAPKLLFHYYDKDFNNEADTPDNFQSRRPNTSFCFLDIRSPGLGDTAMYLCATSRDSWSYEQYFGPGTRLTVT.

About this clone itself: The same CDR3 can be traced to other DNA sequences in this sample. This sequence joins TRBV30 and TRBJ1-5; D call uncertain. Trimming removed 0 bases from V and 6 bases from J, with 9 bases in between. Germline CDR1 reads GTSNPN; CDR2 reads SVGIG (reference sequence). The CDR3 consists of 13 residues. The CDR3 coding sequence is TGTGCCTGGAGTGTACGAGGAAGTCAGCCCCAGCATTTT. This translates into CAWSVRGSQPQHF.

The chain uses TRBV19 and TRBJ2-1, with TRBD2 matching 14 bases. Unmatched junction bases numbered 6, after V lost 3 bases and J lost 2 bases. The germline V gene encodes CDR1 LNHDA and CDR2 SQIVND (reference sequence). The CDR3 is made up of 18 amino acids. CDR3: CASSMEGLAGVAYNEQFF. CDR3 DNA: TGTGCCAGTAGTATGGAGGGACTAGCGGGAGTCGCCTACAATGAGCAGTTCTTC.

The chain recombines TRBV5-1 with TRBJ1-2; D unresolved. Trimming cost V 0 bases and J 8 bases, with 11 bases left between them. The V gene's germline CDR1 is SGHRS and CDR2 YFSETQ. This CDR3 region has 13 residues. CDR3 amino acids: CASSLDVGPGYTF. The CDR3, as DNA: TGCGCCAGCAGCTTGGATGTGGGCCCCGGCTACACCTTC.